Each of the 12 T cell receptor beta chains below was sequenced from the same sample in a study of blood T cell repertoires in COVID-19. Sequencing was performed with immunoSEQ multiplex PCR; in TCRdb, only in-frame clones are kept and a portion is missing. The table lists 270,000 or so clones, approximately 84% of them singletons, with 1.4% to 1.5% in the top ten. Sequencing was performed on peripheral blood. The receptor source for this set is a human donor with COVID-19, enrolled during active disease. The donor label of this sample is uncertain.

The chain employs TRBV9 and TRBJ2-1; 9 positions match TRBD2. Germline lookup yields CDR1 SGDLS and CDR2 YYNGEE. This CDR3 has 15 amino acids. Trimming removed 4 bases from V and 4 bases from J; junction bases left unmatched: 6. CDR3 in amino acids: CASSQTSGSYNEQFF. CDR3 nucleotide sequence: TGTGCCAGCAGCCAGACTAGCGGTAGTTACAATGAGCAGTTCTTC.

This clone has just one count. The chain employs TRBV7-9 and TRBJ2-3, with D tentatively TRBD2 (6 bases). The CDR3 totals 15 residues. From germline, CDR1 is SEHNR and CDR2 FQNEAQ (reference sequence). V was pared by 7 bases and J by 6 bases, with 20 bases between. CDR3 bases: TGTGCCAGCAACCTGGGTGAGGAGGGACGGGATACGCAGTATTTT. Translation gives CASNLGEEGRDTQYF.

J is TRBJ2-7 and V is TRBV19; the D gene is possibly TRBD1 (5 bases). The CDR3 has 13 residues. Looked up from germline, CDR1 is LNHDA and CDR2 is SQIVND (reference sequence). Trimming shortened V by 8 bases and J by 0 bases, and 11 bases separated the two germline ends. The CDR3 DNA reads as TGTGCCAGTGGCAGGGAAGACTCCTACGAGCAGTACTTC. Its protein is CASGREDSYEQYF.

The CDR3 nucleotides are TGTGCCAGCAGTTTTTCCGGCGGGAGAGAGACCCAGTACTTC. Translation: CASSFSGGRETQYF. The chain uses TRBV27 and TRBJ2-5; TRBD2 matches at 7 bases. The CDR3 runs 14 residues. Germline CDR1 MNHEY, CDR2 SMNVEV (reference sequence). Trimming removed 3 bases from V and 4 bases from J; junction bases left unmatched: 5.

This chain links TRBV18 with TRBJ2-7, with 12 positions matching TRBD2. This CDR3 spans 15 amino acids. Per germline, CDR1 KGHSH and CDR2 LQKENI. V lost 6 bases, J lost 5 bases, and 8 bases stayed unmatched. The CDR3 bases are TGTGCCAGCTCCGTGTCTAGCGGGAGGGCCCACGAGCAGTACTTC. This codes for CASSVSSGRAHEQYF.

V and J are TRBV3-1 (or the pseudogene TRBV3-2) and TRBJ1-2; D unclear. V shed 0 bases and J shed 8 bases, with 16 bases lying between them. CDR3 length: 15 residues. CDR1 and CDR2 from the germline V gene are LGHDT and YNNKEL (reference sequence). The CDR3 DNA sequence: TGTGCCAGCAGCCAAGACCTGGGAGGGCTGCAGGGCTACACCTTC. Protein sequence: CASSQDLGGLQGYTF.

For the CDR3, the DNA is TGTGCCATCAACCAACAGGGAACTTTCGGCGGCTACACCTTC. It specifies CAINQQGTFGGYTF. The rearrangement uses TRBV10-3 and TRBJ1-2; D might be TRBD1 (6 bases). CDR1 ENHRY and CDR2 SYGVKD come from the germline V gene. The CDR3 extends over 14 amino acids. Trimming pared 7 bases from V and 8 bases from J, leaving 20 bases between.

The chain carries TRBV29-1 and TRBJ1-2, with D unclear. The CDR3 covers 11 residues. V was pared by 4 bases and J by 8 bases, with 11 bases between. Looked up from germline, CDR1 is SQVTM and CDR2 is ANQGSEA. The DNA of the CDR3 is TGCAGCGTTGTGGCCTTTTTCGGCTACACCTTC. Residues: CSVVAFFGYTF.

The table lists this clone with a count of one. The chain combines TRBV5-4 with TRBJ2-7; TRBD2 matches 13 bases. The junction had 8 bases not matched to a gene; V was cut back by 4 bases and J by 4 bases. CDR1 and CDR2 from the germline V gene are SGHNT and YYREEE (reference sequence). This CDR3 contains 16 residues. Written as DNA, the CDR3 is TGTGCCAGCAGCGGGGGACTAGCGGGAATTTCTTACGAGCAGTACTTC. Protein product: CASSGGLAGISYEQYF.

This clone was picked up one time. The chain combines TRBV7-9 with TRBJ2-3, with a tentative D call TRBD2 (5 bases). The CDR3 is 14 residues long. Looked up from germline, CDR1 is SEHNR and CDR2 is FQNEAQ (reference sequence). The V and J ends lost 3 bases and 6 bases respectively, with 13 bases between them. CDR3: CASSLSGSSDTQYF. In nucleotides, the CDR3 is TGTGCCAGCAGCTTGTCTGGGAGTTCGGATACGCAGTATTTT. The entire variable domain, with the rest obtained from reference TRBV7-9 and TRBJ2-3, is as follows: DTGVSQNPRHKITKRGQNVTFRCDPISEHNRLYWYRQTLGQGPEFLTYFQNEAQLEKSRLLSDRFSAERPKGSFSTLEIQRTEQGDSAMYLCASSLSGSSDTQYFGPGTRLTVL.

In DNA form, the CDR3 reads TGTGCCAGCAGCGAACGACAGGGGGCTGGAAACACCATATATTTT. Its protein product is CASSERQGAGNTIYF. The chain employs TRBV5-4 and TRBJ1-3; 9 bases are shared with TRBD1. This CDR3 has 15 residues. The V and J ends lost 4 bases and 2 bases, in that order; junction bases with no gene match: 4. The germline V gene encodes CDR1 SGHNT and CDR2 YYREEE (reference sequence).

V and J are TRBV9 and TRBJ2-7; tentative D call: TRBD2 (6 bases). Germline V gene lookup returns CDR1 SGDLS and CDR2 YYNGEE. V lost 4 bases and J 4 bases, leaving 15 bases between the germline ends. The CDR3 length is 14 residues. The CDR3 spells CASSPGLIQYEQYF. The CDR3 DNA sequence: TGTGCCAGCAGCCCCGGACTAATACAGTACGAGCAGTACTTC.